These 2 T cell receptor beta chains were all obtained from the same sample, sequenced in a study of immune evolution from preneoplasia to lung adenocarcinoma. Generated by immunoSEQ multiplex PCR, the TCRdb table keeps only in-frame clones and is missing some. The table lists around 10,000 clones, around 76% of them singletons. Sequenced: FFPE minimally invasive lung adenocarcinoma tissue. The source is a person aged 55-85 years with lung adenocarcinoma.

The chain employs TRBV7-2 and TRBJ2-5, with a tentative D call TRBD1 (6 bases). The V gene lost 5 bases and the J gene lost 4 bases, with 14 bases spanning the gap. CDR3 length equals 14 residues. Germline V gene sequence: CDR1 SGHTA, CDR2 FQGNSA. CDR3 loop: CASSPTGFVETQYF. Here the CDR3 DNA reads TGTGCCAGCAGCCCCACAGGGTTTGTAGAGACCCAGTACTTC.

The gene calls are TRBV19 and TRBJ2-1; unclear D gene. The V gene's germline CDR1 is LNHDA and CDR2 SQIVND (reference sequence). Between the trimmed V and J ends, which lost 2 bases and 9 bases, there was a span of 8 bases. The CDR3 has 12 amino acids. DNA of the CDR3: TGTGCCAGTAGTATATCGCACGGTGAGCAGTTCTTC. It is translated as CASSISHGEQFF.